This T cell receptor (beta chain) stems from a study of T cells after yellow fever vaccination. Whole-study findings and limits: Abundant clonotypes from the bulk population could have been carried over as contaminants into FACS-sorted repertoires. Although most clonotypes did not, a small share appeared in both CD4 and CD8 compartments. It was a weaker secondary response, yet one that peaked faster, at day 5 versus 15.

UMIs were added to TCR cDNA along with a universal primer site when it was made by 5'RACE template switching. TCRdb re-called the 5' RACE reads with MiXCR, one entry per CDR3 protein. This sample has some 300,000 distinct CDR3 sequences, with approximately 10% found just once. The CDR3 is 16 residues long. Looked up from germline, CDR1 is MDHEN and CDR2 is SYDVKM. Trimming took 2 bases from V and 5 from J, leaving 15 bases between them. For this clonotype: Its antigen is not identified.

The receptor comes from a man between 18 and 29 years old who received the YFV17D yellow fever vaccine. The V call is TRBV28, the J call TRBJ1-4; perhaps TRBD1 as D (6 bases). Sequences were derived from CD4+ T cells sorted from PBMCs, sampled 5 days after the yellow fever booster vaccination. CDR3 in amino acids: CASSLGTTGYNEKLFF. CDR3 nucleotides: TGTGCCAGCAGTTTAGGGACCACAGGGTACAATGAAAAACTGTTTTTT.